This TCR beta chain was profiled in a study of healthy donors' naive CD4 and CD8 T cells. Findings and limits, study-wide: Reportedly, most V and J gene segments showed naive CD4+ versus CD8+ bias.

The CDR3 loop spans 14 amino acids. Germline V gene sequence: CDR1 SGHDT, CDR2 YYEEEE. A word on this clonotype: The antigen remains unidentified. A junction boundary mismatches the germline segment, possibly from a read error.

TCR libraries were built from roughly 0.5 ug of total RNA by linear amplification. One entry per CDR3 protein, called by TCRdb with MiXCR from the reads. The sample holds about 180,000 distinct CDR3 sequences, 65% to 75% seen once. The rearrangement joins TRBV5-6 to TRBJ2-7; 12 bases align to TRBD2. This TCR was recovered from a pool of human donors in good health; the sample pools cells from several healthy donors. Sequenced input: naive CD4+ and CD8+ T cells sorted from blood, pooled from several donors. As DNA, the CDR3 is TGTGCCGGCAGCTCAGGACTAGCGGGACACGAGCAGTACTTC. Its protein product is CAGSSGLAGHEQYF.